These T cell receptor beta chains were read from a single sample in a study of T cell repertoires in cytomegalovirus infection. TCRdb re-called the reads through MiXCR, storing one row per CDR3 protein. The table has 560,000 or so distinct CDR3 sequences, approximately 17% seen once. Sequencing was performed on CD8+ T cells from PBMCs. Receptors were obtained from a human donor in good health (CMV status not recorded). Some clones in this sample may be carry-over from other donors' samples. CDR3s include the opening cysteine and the closing phenylalanine or tryptophan. D genes are given only for firm matches. The size field is filled for only some rows; it gives once, few, many or a size class.

TRBD2	TRBV20-1	few	TRBJ2-7	TGCAGTGCTAGAAGTTCGCGGCTAGCGGTCTCCTACGAGCAGTACTTC	CSARSSRLAVSYEQYF
TRBD2	TRBV27	NA	TRBJ2-7	TGTGCCAGCAGTTTATCTAGCGGGATGGATTACGAGCAGTACTTC	CASSLSSGMDYEQYF
TRBD1	TRBV6-1	NA	TRBJ2-2	TGTGCCAGCAGTGGTGGACAGGAATGGACCGGGGTGCTGTTTTTT	CASSGGQEWTGVLFF
NA	TRBV5-1	many	TRBJ1-2	TGCGCCAGCAGCTTCCGGGGGCTCGCTAACTATGGCTACACCTTC	CASSFRGLANYGYTF
TRBD2	TRBV5-4	many	TRBJ2-3	TGTGCCAGCAGCGCCTGGACTAGCGGGCCTAGCACAGATACGCAGTATTTT	CASSAWTSGPSTDTQYF
TRBD1	TRBV11-2	many	TRBJ2-7	TGTGCCAGCAGCCAAGGGACAGTATACGAGCAGTACTTC	CASSQGTVYEQYF
TRBD1	TRBV19	NA	TRBJ2-1	TGTGCCAGTAGTCCCTGGGACAGGGTTGATGAGCAGTTCTTC	CASSPWDRVDEQFF
TRBD2	TRBV28	NA	TRBJ2-7	TGTGCCAGCAGCTCCCCGGGACTAGCGGGAGGAACCGAGCAGTACTTC	CASSSPGLAGGTEQYF
TRBD2	TRBV6-1	NA	TRBJ2-3	TGTGCCAGCAAAATACTAGCGGAGATTACAGATACGCAGTATTTT	CASKILAEITDTQYF
NA	TRBV7-9	few	TRBJ1-1	TGTGCCAGCAGCTTACCTCTACAGGGTCCGAACACTGAAGCTTTCTTT	CASSLPLQGPNTEAFF
TRBD1	TRBV7-6	many	TRBJ1-1	TGTGCCAGCAGCCCCGACAGGGCGAACACTGAAGCTTTCTTT	CASSPDRANTEAFF
NA	TRBV11-2	many	TRBJ1-1	TGTGCCAGCAGCCTAAGGACAGCAACTGAAGCTTTCTTT	CASSLRTATEAFF
NA	TRBV27	few	TRBJ2-3	TGTGCCAGCAGCCGCCAACCTGCAGGGGAAAAAATAGATACGCAGTATTTT	CASSRQPAGEKIDTQYF
TRBD2	TRBV10-3	many	TRBJ2-7	TGTGCCATCAGTGAGGGACTAGCGGGAACCTACGAGCAGTACTTC	CAISEGLAGTYEQYF
TRBD2	TRBV3-1	NA	TRBJ2-2	TGTGCCAGCAGCCAAGAGTCGCCAGCGGGAGGATGGGCCGGGGAGCTGTTTTTT	CASSQESPAGGWAGELFF
NA	TRBV12-3/TRBV12-4	many	TRBJ2-2	TGTGCCAGCAGCTCGCCGGGTAATCAAGGGTACACCCGGGAGCTGTTTTTT	CASSSPGNQGYTRELFF
TRBD2	TRBV4-1	NA	TRBJ2-1	TGCGCCAGCAGCCACCGGACTAGCGGGGTCGACAATGAGCAGTTCTTC	CASSHRTSGVDNEQFF
TRBD1	TRBV6-1	once	TRBJ2-3	TGTGCCAGGAGCGCGACAGGGAACACAGATACGCAGTATTTT	CARSATGNTDTQYF
NA	TRBV7-9	many	TRBJ2-1	TGTGCCAGCAGCAGGGGTTCTGAAAATGAGCAGTTCTTC	CASSRGSENEQFF
TRBD2	TRBV27	NA	TRBJ2-1	TGTGCCAGCAGACGCGGGGGGGCCGTCAATGAGCAGTTCTTC	CASRRGGAVNEQFF
NA	TRBV7-2	many	TRBJ1-1	TGTGCCAGCAGCTCCGGGGCCGTTGAAGCTTTCTTT	CASSSGAVEAFF
TRBD2	TRBV9	few	TRBJ2-3	TGTGCCAGCAGCGTAGCGGGAGGATGGGGAGATACGCAGTATTTT	CASSVAGGWGDTQYF
NA	TRBV28	many	TRBJ1-1	TGTGCCAGCAGTTTTGTGGCAGAGGGAAACCTAAACACTGAAGCTTTCTTT	CASSFVAEGNLNTEAFF
NA	TRBV29-1	NA	TRBJ2-7	TGCAGCGTTGAGACTGACTTTACCTACGAGCAGTACTTC	CSVETDFTYEQYF
NA	TRBV18	NA	TRBJ2-3	TGTGCCAGCTCACGCAGACAGGACACAGATACGCAGTATTTT	CASSRRQDTDTQYF
NA	TRBV5-1	NA	TRBJ1-1	TGCGCCAGCAGCTTGTCTTTATCCACTGAAGCTTTCTTT	CASSLSLSTEAFF
NA	TRBV12-3/TRBV12-4	many	TRBJ1-2	TGTGCCAGCAGTTCCTCATTGATAGGCTACACCTTC	CASSSSLIGYTF
NA	TRBV20-1	few	TRBJ2-7	TGCAGTGCTAGAGATTTGACATCCATCTACGAGCAGTACTTC	CSARDLTSIYEQYF
NA	TRBV27	many	TRBJ1-1	TGTGCCAGCAGTACACTACAGGGCTTGAACACTGAAGCTTTCTTT	CASSTLQGLNTEAFF
TRBD2	TRBV11-2	few	TRBJ2-3	TGTGCCAGCAGCGGACTAGCGGGAGTTATAGATACGCAGTATTTT	CASSGLAGVIDTQYF
NA	TRBV2	NA	TRBJ2-1	TGTGCCAGCAGCGAGGGACCGGCGGGTTTCGATGAGCAGTTCTTC	CASSEGPAGFDEQFF
TRBD2	TRBV19	NA	TRBJ2-1	TGTGCCAGTAGTATTATGGCTAGCGGAAACAATGAGCAGTTCTTC	CASSIMASGNNEQFF
NA	TRBV27	few	TRBJ2-7	TGTGCCAGCAGTAAACAGAGAAATTCCTACGAGCAGTACTTC	CASSKQRNSYEQYF
TRBD2	TRBV7-9	NA	TRBJ2-1	TGTGCCAGCAGCATCCCCCGGGTTGCTAGCGGACACAATGAGCAGTTCTTC	CASSIPRVASGHNEQFF
TRBD1	TRBV19	many	TRBJ2-7	TGTGCCAGTAGTACCGACAGGGGGCAAGGCGAGCAGTACTTC	CASSTDRGQGEQYF
NA	TRBV20-1	NA	TRBJ1-2	TGCAGTGCTAGACTGGAGGGGGAGGGTGGCTACACCTTC	CSARLEGEGGYTF